Below, 30 T cell receptor beta chains from the same sample are listed, as sequenced in a study of CD8 T cells in ankylosing spondylitis. Study-wide findings and caveats: The study identified a TCR beta motif of several highly homologous variants that appeared characteristic of ankylosing spondylitis blood.

One entry per CDR3 protein results from TCRdb running MiXCR on the 5' RACE reads. The sample holds about 210,000 distinct CDR3 sequences, about 7% seen once. These receptors have no identified antigens. The sequencing input was blood, either unsorted or a sorted T cell fraction (not recorded which). Source of these receptors: a male donor with ankylosing spondylitis.

This clonotype was observed many times. At one boundary the junction diverges from the germline segment, which might be a read error. This chain links TRBV27 with TRBJ2-7, with no clear D. CDR3 length: 12 amino acids. The germline V gene has CDR1 MNHEY and CDR2 SMNVEV (reference sequence). The CDR3 is CASSFIGRTPDF. CDR3 DNA sequence: TGTGCCAGCAGTTTTATCGGCAGAACCCCAGACTTC.

This clonotype was seen ten or more times. The chain is built from TRBV5-1 and TRBJ2-1; weak D call: TRBD1 (5 bases). The V and J ends lost 2 bases and 6 bases respectively, with 12 bases between them. CDR3 length equals 14 residues. Germline CDR1 is SGHRS and CDR2 is YFSETQ. Here the CDR3 reads CASSLRGVGNEQFF. CDR3 coding DNA: TGCGCCAGCAGCTTAAGGGGCGTAGGCAATGAGCAGTTCTTC.

This clonotype occurred many times. This chain uses TRBV7-9 with TRBJ2-1, with D possibly being TRBD2 (6 bases). CDR1 is SEHNR, CDR2 FQNEAQ, per germline (reference sequence). V dropped 1 base and J dropped 10 bases, with 14 bases sitting between them. The CDR3 runs 14 residues. CDR3 amino acids: CASSLEGPAGEQFF. In DNA form, the CDR3 reads TGTGCCAGCAGCTTAGAAGGTCCGGCGGGAGAGCAGTTCTTC.

This clonotype has at least ten counts. The DNA of the CDR3 is TGCGCCAGCAGCCAAGAAGGGCGGTTGAACACTGAAGCTTTCTTT. It specifies CASSQEGRLNTEAFF. The chain has TRBV4-1 and TRBJ1-1, with no clear D. The ends were cut back, 0 bases at V and 0 bases at J, with 8 bases in the middle. Germline loops: CDR1 MGHRA, CDR2 YSYEKL. The CDR3 length is 15 residues.

The genes are TRBV29-1 and TRBJ1-2, with a tentative D call TRBD1 (5 bases). CDR3 size: 15 residues. The V end lost 0 bases, the J end lost 4 bases, and 15 bases lay between the germline ends. The germline V gene has CDR1 SQVTM and CDR2 ANQGSEA. The CDR3: CSVEEEGDHLYGYTF. The DNA for the CDR3 is TGCAGCGTTGAAGAAGAAGGGGACCATCTCTATGGCTACACCTTC.

This clonotype was seen ten or more times. This chain connects TRBV27 to TRBJ2-3; 10 bases align to TRBD2. Trimming at V came to 5 bases and at J to 1 base, leaving 9 bases not matched to a gene. The CDR3 is made up of 17 amino acids. Germline values: CDR1 MNHEY, CDR2 SMNVEV (reference sequence). The chain's CDR3 is CASSLYIGTSGTDTQYF. CDR3 coding DNA: TGTGCCAGCAGTCTCTATATTGGGACTAGCGGCACAGATACGCAGTATTTT.

The sample holds many counts of this clonotype. J is TRBJ2-5 and V is TRBV4-2; TRBD1 aligns across 12 bases. In germline, CDR1 is LGHNA, CDR2 YNFKEQ. Trimming removed 4 bases from V and 5 bases from J; junction bases left unmatched: 11. CDR3 size: 17 residues. This CDR3 is CASSLRPGTGGEETQYF. CDR3 nucleotides: TGTGCCAGCAGCCTACGCCCCGGGACAGGGGGCGAGGAGACCCAGTACTTC.

A few counts support this clonotype. This chain connects TRBV4-1 to TRBJ1-1, with TRBD1 matching over 9 bases. The CDR3 has 17 residues. J was trimmed by 2 bases and V by 4 bases; bases with no gene match: 11. Germline CDR1 reads MGHRA; CDR2 reads YSYEKL. In nucleotides, the CDR3 is TGCGCCAGCAGCCTCAGGGGACAGGGAGGTTTCAACACTGAAGCTTTCTTT. Its translation is CASSLRGQGGFNTEAFF.

There are a few counts of this clonotype. The chain combines TRBV6-6 with TRBJ2-7, with D unclear. The CDR3 has 13 residues. The germline gives CDR1 MNHNY, CDR2 SVGAGI (reference sequence). Trimming pared 10 bases from V and 4 bases from J, leaving 17 bases between. This CDR3 is CATYQPGSYEQYF. Here the CDR3 DNA reads TGTGCCACCTACCAGCCGGGCTCGTACGAGCAGTACTTC.

This clonotype came up a few times. This rearrangement joins TRBV7-9 to TRBJ2-7; D tentatively fits TRBD1 or TRBD2 (6 bases each). Germline assignment: CDR1 SEHNR and CDR2 FQNEAQ (reference sequence). V gave up 4 bases and J gave up 6 bases, with 19 bases separating them. The CDR3 consists of 15 residues. The CDR3 region has the DNA TGTGCCAGCAGCTCAGGGGCGGCCCCGGGGGTCGAGCAGTACTTC. Its translation is CASSSGAAPGVEQYF.

This clonotype occurred many times. This sequence joins TRBV2 and TRBJ2-3, with D tentatively TRBD2 (6 bases). The germline gives CDR1 SNHLY, CDR2 FYNNEI. Deletions cut 8 bases from V and 4 bases from J, with 13 bases between. CDR3 length equals 13 residues. CDR3 coding DNA: TGTGCCAGCCAACTAGCAGTGGCAGATACGCAGTATTTT. Protein: CASQLAVADTQYF. Complete variable domain (other parts from reference TRBV2 and TRBJ2-3): EPEVTQTPSHQVTQMGQEVILRCVPISNHLYFYWYRQILGQKVEFLVSFYNNEISEKSEIFDDQFSVERPDGSNFTLKIRSTKLEDSAMYFCASQLAVADTQYFGPGTRLTVL.

This clonotype has a count of ten or more. The V and J genes are TRBV4-3 and TRBJ2-3; TRBD2 matches 10 bases. Germline V gives CDR1 LGHNA, CDR2 YSLEER. V lost 0 bases, J lost 4 bases, and 4 bases stayed unmatched. This CDR3 contains 16 residues. Here the CDR3 DNA reads TGCGCCAGCAGCCAAGATCCTAGCGGGAGTGCAGATACGCAGTATTTT. Protein product: CASSQDPSGSADTQYF.

This clonotype was recorded a few times. The chain uses TRBV4-3 and TRBJ2-2, with D perhaps being TRBD1 or TRBD2 (5 bases each). Germline assignment: CDR1 LGHNA and CDR2 YSLEER. Trimming took off 4 bases at V and 5 bases at J, with 14 bases between the two ends. The CDR3 is 15 amino acids. CDR3 DNA sequence: TGCGCCAGCAGCCTTCGGGACGGCCCGACCGGGGAGCTGTTTTTT. Amino acids: CASSLRDGPTGELFF.

This clonotype turned up a few times. This chain connects TRBV7-2 to TRBJ2-5; possibly TRBD1 for D (6 bases). The CDR3 has 15 residues. Germline V CDR1 and CDR2: SGHTA, FQGNSA. The V and J ends lost 5 bases and 4 bases respectively, with 17 bases between them. In DNA, the CDR3 is TGTGCCAGCAGCCTCACAGGGTTTTCGGGAGAGACCCAGTACTTC. Its translation: CASSLTGFSGETQYF.

This clonotype was detected many times. The gene calls are TRBV28 and TRBJ1-5; D gene ambiguous. This CDR3 spans 14 amino acids. Germline loops: CDR1 MDHEN, CDR2 SYDVKM. The V gene lost 4 bases and the J gene lost 3 bases, with 10 bases spanning the gap. The CDR3 DNA reads TGTGCCAGCAGTTCCCGACCGACCAATCAGCCCCAGCATTTT. Translating it yields CASSSRPTNQPQHF. The whole variable domain, remainder taken from reference TRBV28 and TRBJ1-5, is DVKVTQSSRYLVKRTGEKVFLECVQDMDHENMFWYRQDPGLGLRLIYFSYDVKMKEKGDIPEGYSVSREKKERFSLILESASTNQTSMYLCASSSRPTNQPQHFGDGTRLSIL.

This clonotype was recorded a few times. The J gene is TRBJ2-6, the V gene TRBV12-3 or TRBV12-4; D is possibly TRBD2 (6 bases). With 5 bases removed from V and 3 bases from J, the gap between germline ends came to 17 bases. The CDR3 is 17 residues long. CDR3 sequence: CASSPRERVIGANVLTF. The CDR3 coding sequence is TGTGCCAGCAGTCCCCGGGAGAGAGTGATTGGGGCCAACGTCCTGACTTTC.

Many counts were recorded for this clonotype. The chain uses TRBV7-9 and TRBJ2-3; D uncertain. CDR3 length: 14 amino acids. The germline CDR1 and CDR2 sequences are SEHNR and FQNEAQ (reference sequence). Trimming took off 1 base at V and 0 bases at J, with 5 bases between the two ends. DNA of the CDR3: TGTGCCAGCAGCTTAGTTCGTAGCACAGATACGCAGTATTTT. It yields the protein CASSLVRSTDTQYF. Using reference TRBV7-9 and TRBJ2-3 for the parts outside the CDR3, the full variable domain is DTGVSQNPRHKITKRGQNVTFRCDPISEHNRLYWYRQTLGQGPEFLTYFQNEAQLEKSRLLSDRFSAERPKGSFSTLEIQRTEQGDSAMYLCASSLVRSTDTQYFGPGTRLTVL.

This clonotype was counted ten times or more. This chain connects TRBV29-1 to TRBJ2-7; TRBD1 matches at 7 bases. Germline CDR1 reads SQVTM; CDR2 reads ANQGSEA. The CDR3 spans 13 residues. Losses at the gene ends were 7 bases for V and 0 bases for J; bases not matched to a gene: 6. The CDR3 here is CSAVTGDSYEQYF. DNA of the CDR3: TGCAGCGCAGTTACAGGGGACTCCTACGAGCAGTACTTC.

This clonotype has ten or more counts. The rearrangement links TRBV7-9 to TRBJ2-7; 7 positions agree with TRBD2. V trimming: 2 bases; J trimming: 3 bases; junction bases outside the gene matches: 7. The CDR3 is 15 residues long. Germline CDR1 and CDR2: SEHNR and FQNEAQ (reference sequence). The CDR3 is CASSLSEGLYYEQYF. The DNA for the CDR3 is TGTGCCAGCAGCTTATCAGAGGGACTATACTACGAGCAGTACTTC.

There are many counts of this clonotype. This sequence joins TRBV5-5 and TRBJ1-1; D perhaps matches TRBD1 (5 bases). Per the germline V gene, CDR1 is SGHKS and CDR2 is YYEKEE (reference sequence). Trimming took 0 bases from V and 4 from J, leaving 10 bases between them. The CDR3 consists of 14 residues. CDR3 in DNA: TGTGCCAGCAGCTTGGTTAGGCAGGGCACTGAAGCTTTCTTT. Protein: CASSLVRQGTEAFF.

This chain connects TRBV2 to TRBJ1-5; maybe TRBD1 (6 bases). CDR1 and CDR2 from the germline V gene are SNHLY and FYNNEI. CDR3 size: 16 residues. V was pared by 6 bases and J by 3 bases, with 18 bases between. The CDR3 DNA sequence: TGTGCCAGCAGGGCCCGGAGCCGGGACAACAATCAGCCCCAGCATTTT. Its protein is CASRARSRDNNQPQHF.

In its sample, this clonotype was seen many times. The V call is TRBV7-2, the J call TRBJ2-1, with D hard to call. V shed 5 bases and J shed 3 bases, with 8 bases lying between them. CDR3 length equals 13 residues. Per the germline V gene, CDR1 is SGHTA and CDR2 is FQGNSA. The CDR3 protein is CASSLWSYNEQFF. CDR3 nucleotide sequence: TGTGCCAGCAGCCTTTGGAGCTACAATGAGCAGTTCTTC.

This clonotype was found many times. CDR3 sequence reads: CASSQDTSGSSTDTQYF. The CDR3 DNA reads as TGTGCCAGCAGCCAAGACACTAGCGGGTCTAGCACAGATACGCAGTATTTT. The rearrangement joins TRBV3-1 to TRBJ2-3; 9 positions match TRBD2. CDR3 length equals 17 residues. Germline-derived CDR1 and CDR2 are LGHDT and YNNKEL (reference sequence). Unmatched junction bases numbered 4, after V lost 0 bases and J lost 0 bases.

This clonotype was found many times. The chain joins TRBV28 to TRBJ2-7; 7 nucleotides agree with TRBD2. V was pared by 3 bases and J by 0 bases, with 5 bases of the junction left unmatched. This CDR3 is built from 15 residues. Germline V CDR1 and CDR2: MDHEN, SYDVKM. The CDR3 coding sequence is TGTGCCAGCAGTTTTTCCGGGGGGAGCTCCTACGAGCAGTACTTC. It is translated as CASSFSGGSSYEQYF.

The table lists this clonotype with many counts. V and J are TRBV4-2 and TRBJ2-7; 9 bases match TRBD1. Trimming at V came to 3 bases and at J to 0 bases, leaving 6 bases not matched to a gene. Germline V gene data show CDR1 as LGHNA and CDR2 as YNFKEQ. This CDR3 region has 16 residues. CDR3 protein: CASSQGETGGSYEQYF. The CDR3 DNA sequence: TGTGCCAGCAGCCAGGGTGAGACAGGGGGCTCCTACGAGCAGTACTTC.

A note on this clonotype: This could be a read error, since a much larger clone is one nucleotide away. This chain joins TRBV29-1 and TRBJ1-2; 9 nucleotides match TRBD1. This CDR3 is built from 15 residues. CDR1 is SQVTM, CDR2 ANQGSEA, per germline. The CDR3 protein is CSATPGTGTNCGYTF. In nucleotides, the CDR3 is TGCAGCGCTACGCCCGGGACAGGGACTAACTGTGGCTACACCTTC.

This clonotype has at least ten counts. The V and J genes are TRBV12-3 or TRBV12-4 and TRBJ2-1, with 8 bases identical to TRBD1. This CDR3 is 16 amino acids long. Trimming removed 5 bases from V and 1 base from J; junction bases left unmatched: 7. CDR3 loop: CASSLRDRRSYNEQFF. CDR3 bases: TGTGCCAGCAGTCTCCGGGACAGGCGGTCCTACAATGAGCAGTTCTTC.

Ten or more counts support this clonotype. This sequence joins TRBV6-1 and TRBJ2-3; 11 nucleotides agree with TRBD2. This CDR3 is 16 amino acids long. In germline, CDR1 is MNHNS, CDR2 SASEGT. V lost 5 bases to trimming and J lost 5 bases; unmatched junction nucleotides: 9. The CDR3, as DNA: TGTGCCAGCAGTCCACCACTAGCGGGAGTTAGAGATACGCAGTATTTT. This sequence encodes CASSPPLAGVRDTQYF.

This clonotype was found many times. The chain is built from TRBV27 and TRBJ1-1; D is unclear. CDR1 is MNHEY, CDR2 SMNVEV, per germline (reference sequence). There are 11 residues in the CDR3. V lost 7 bases to trimming and J lost 0 bases, with 3 bases between them. CDR3 sequence: CASMVNTEAFF. The CDR3 bases are TGTGCCAGCATGGTGAACACTGAAGCTTTCTTT.

This clonotype was detected many times. Written as DNA, the CDR3 is TGTGCCAGCAGTTTCACAGGTCTGGGAGAGACCCAGTACTTC. It yields the protein CASSFTGLGETQYF. The V gene is TRBV27, the J gene TRBJ2-5, with D possibly being TRBD1 (5 bases). Germline lookup yields CDR1 MNHEY and CDR2 SMNVEV (reference sequence). V lost 3 bases, J lost 4 bases, and 12 bases lay in between. The length of the CDR3 is 14 residues.